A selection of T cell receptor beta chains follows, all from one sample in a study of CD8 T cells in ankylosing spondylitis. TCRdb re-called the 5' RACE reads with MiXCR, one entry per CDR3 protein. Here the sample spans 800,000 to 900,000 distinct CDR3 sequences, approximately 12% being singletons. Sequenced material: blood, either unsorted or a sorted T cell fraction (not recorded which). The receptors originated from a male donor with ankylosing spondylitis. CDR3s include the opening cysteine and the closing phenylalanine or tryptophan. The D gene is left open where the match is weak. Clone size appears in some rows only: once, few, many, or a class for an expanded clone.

CDR3 DNA: TGCAGCGCCGGAGGACCTTCCTACGAGCAGTACTTC
CDR3 protein: CSAGGPSYEQYF
J gene: TRBJ2-7
V gene: TRBV29-1
D gene: -
clone size: many

CDR3 DNA: TGTGCCAGCAGCTTAGCGCGGACCTCACGGACTTTGGATTCACCCCTCCACTTT
CDR3 protein: CASSLARTSRTLDSPLHF
J gene: TRBJ1-6
V gene: TRBV7-2
D gene: -
clone size: -

CDR3 DNA: TGTGCCAGCAGTTACTCTCACGTTAACACTGAAGCTTTCTTT
CDR3 protein: CASSYSHVNTEAFF
J gene: TRBJ1-1
V gene: TRBV6-5
D gene: -
clone size: -

CDR3 DNA: TGTGCCAGCAGCCCAACCCACAGGGCACGCTACGAGCAGTACTTC
CDR3 protein: CASSPTHRARYEQYF
J gene: TRBJ2-7
V gene: TRBV7-6
D gene: -
clone size: many

CDR3 DNA: TGTGCCAGCAGCCAACTAGCTCTAGCGGGGTCCTACAATGAGCAGTTCTTC
CDR3 protein: CASSQLALAGSYNEQFF
J gene: TRBJ2-1
V gene: TRBV4-2
D gene: TRBD2
clone size: -

CDR3 DNA: TGTGCCAGCAGCGCGACAGTCTACAATGAGCAGTTCTTC
CDR3 protein: CASSATVYNEQFF
J gene: TRBJ2-1
V gene: TRBV5-6
D gene: -
clone size: few

CDR3 DNA: TGCAGCGCCACTGACTCCCAACGAGCCAAAAACATTCAGTACTTC
CDR3 protein: CSATDSQRAKNIQYF
J gene: TRBJ2-4
V gene: TRBV29-1
D gene: -
clone size: many

CDR3 DNA: TGCGCCAGCAGCTTGGCGGGACAAGAAGATGGCTACACCTTC
CDR3 protein: CASSLAGQEDGYTF
J gene: TRBJ1-2
V gene: TRBV5-1
D gene: -
clone size: -

CDR3 DNA: TGTGCCAGCAGCGTAGCGACAGGTGTGGCCTCTGGAAACACCATATATTTT
CDR3 protein: CASSVATGVASGNTIYF
J gene: TRBJ1-3
V gene: TRBV9
D gene: -
clone size: few

CDR3 DNA: TGCAGTGCCGGGTGGAGGGTGCGAGATACGCAGTATTTT
CDR3 protein: CSAGWRVRDTQYF
J gene: TRBJ2-3
V gene: TRBV20-1
D gene: -
clone size: -

CDR3 DNA: TGTGCCAGCAGCTCGCGGACAGAGACAGATACGCAGTATTTT
CDR3 protein: CASSSRTETDTQYF
J gene: TRBJ2-3
V gene: TRBV11-2
D gene: -
clone size: few

CDR3 DNA: TGTGCCAGCTCACCAAGGACAGCCGTAGCCAAAAACATTCAGTACTTC
CDR3 protein: CASSPRTAVAKNIQYF
J gene: TRBJ2-4
V gene: TRBV18
D gene: -
clone size: -

CDR3 DNA: TGTGCCAGCAGTCCCCGAGAGGGCCCCGAGCAGTACTTC
CDR3 protein: CASSPREGPEQYF
J gene: TRBJ2-7
V gene: TRBV6-6
D gene: -
clone size: few

CDR3 DNA: TGTGCCAGCAGCTCAGGTGTGGAAGAAAAACTGTTTTTT
CDR3 protein: CASSSGVEEKLFF
J gene: TRBJ1-4
V gene: TRBV7-2
D gene: -
clone size: few

CDR3 DNA: TGTGCCAGCAGTTCCCATTGGACTAGCGGGGGGGGAGAGACCCAGTACTTC
CDR3 protein: CASSSHWTSGGGETQYF
J gene: TRBJ2-5
V gene: TRBV12-3/TRBV12-4
D gene: TRBD2
clone size: many

CDR3 DNA: TGCAGCGTTGAGTACTACTACGAGCAGTACTTC
CDR3 protein: CSVEYYYEQYF
J gene: TRBJ2-7
V gene: TRBV29-1
D gene: -
clone size: many

CDR3 DNA: TGTGCCAGCACCTCACCCCACCAAGAGACCCAGTACTTC
CDR3 protein: CASTSPHQETQYF
J gene: TRBJ2-5
V gene: TRBV28
D gene: -
clone size: -

CDR3 DNA: TGCAGCGTTGACCCCCAGGGTTGGGTTGGCTACACCTTC
CDR3 protein: CSVDPQGWVGYTF
J gene: TRBJ1-2
V gene: TRBV29-1
D gene: -
clone size: many

CDR3 DNA: TGTGCCAGCAGTTACTCGAAGGGGGCACGGAACGGGGAGCTGTTTTTT
CDR3 protein: CASSYSKGARNGELFF
J gene: TRBJ2-2
V gene: TRBV6-5
D gene: TRBD1
clone size: few

CDR3 DNA: TGTGCCAGCAGTTCTCAGGGTTGGGGTCAGCCCCAGCATTTT
CDR3 protein: CASSSQGWGQPQHF
J gene: TRBJ1-5
V gene: TRBV6-2/TRBV6-3
D gene: -
clone size: many

CDR3 DNA: TGCGCCAGCAGCCCCGGTGGGGGGCTAGCCAAAAACATTCAGTACTTC
CDR3 protein: CASSPGGGLAKNIQYF
J gene: TRBJ2-4
V gene: TRBV4-1
D gene: -
clone size: few

CDR3 DNA: TGTGCCAGCAGAAGGAGGGGGGTCGGCGGCACAGATACGCAGTATTTT
CDR3 protein: CASRRRGVGGTDTQYF
J gene: TRBJ2-3
V gene: TRBV28
D gene: -
clone size: -

CDR3 DNA: TGTGCCAGCAGCTCCCGACGGACCCCCACTGAAGCTTTCTTT
CDR3 protein: CASSSRRTPTEAFF
J gene: TRBJ1-1
V gene: TRBV7-9
D gene: -
clone size: -

CDR3 DNA: TGTGCCAGCAGTTTTCCCGACTCCACAGATACGCAGTATTTT
CDR3 protein: CASSFPDSTDTQYF
J gene: TRBJ2-3
V gene: TRBV28
D gene: -
clone size: few

CDR3 DNA: TGTGCCAGCAGACAGGGGGCGAGACATTCACCCCTCCACTTT
CDR3 protein: CASRQGARHSPLHF
J gene: TRBJ1-6
V gene: TRBV6-1
D gene: TRBD1
clone size: few

CDR3 DNA: TGTGCCAGCTCACCCGGAACAGGTGATAGCTCCTACAATGAGCAGTTCTTC
CDR3 protein: CASSPGTGDSSYNEQFF
J gene: TRBJ2-1
V gene: TRBV18
D gene: -
clone size: -

CDR3 DNA: TGTGCCACCAGCAGAGTGAGAACAGGTGGCTCCCTGCTGAGGACTGAAGCTTTCTTT
CDR3 protein: CATSRVRTGGSLLRTEAFF
J gene: TRBJ1-1
V gene: TRBV15
D gene: -
clone size: few

CDR3 DNA: TGTGCCATCAGTGAGCTCCTAGCGGGCACCGGGGAGCTGTTTTTT
CDR3 protein: CAISELLAGTGELFF
J gene: TRBJ2-2
V gene: TRBV10-3
D gene: TRBD2
clone size: few

CDR3 DNA: TGTGCCATCAGTGGAACCGGGACAGGGGGGACCTTC
CDR3 protein: CAISGTGTGGTF
J gene: TRBJ1-2
V gene: TRBV10-3
D gene: TRBD1
clone size: -

CDR3 DNA: TGTGCCAGCAGTTTAGGGTGGGAGGGAGGTTTCTTC
CDR3 protein: CASSLGWEGGFF
J gene: TRBJ2-1
V gene: TRBV28
D gene: TRBD2
clone size: few